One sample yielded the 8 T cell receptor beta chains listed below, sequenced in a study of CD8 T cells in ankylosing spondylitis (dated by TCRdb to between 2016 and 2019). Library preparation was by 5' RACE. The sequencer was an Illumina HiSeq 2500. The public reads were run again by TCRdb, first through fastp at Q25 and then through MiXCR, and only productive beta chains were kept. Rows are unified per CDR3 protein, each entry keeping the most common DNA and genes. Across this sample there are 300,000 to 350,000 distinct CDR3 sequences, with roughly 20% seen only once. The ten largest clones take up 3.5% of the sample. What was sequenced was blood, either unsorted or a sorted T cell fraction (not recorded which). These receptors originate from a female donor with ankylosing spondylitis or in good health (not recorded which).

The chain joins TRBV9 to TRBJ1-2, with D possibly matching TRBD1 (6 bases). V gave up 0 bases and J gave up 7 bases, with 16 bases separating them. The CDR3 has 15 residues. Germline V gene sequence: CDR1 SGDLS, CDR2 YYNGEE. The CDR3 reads CASSVETGTLGGYTF. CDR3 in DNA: TGTGCCAGCAGCGTAGAGACAGGAACGCTCGGTGGCTACACCTTC.

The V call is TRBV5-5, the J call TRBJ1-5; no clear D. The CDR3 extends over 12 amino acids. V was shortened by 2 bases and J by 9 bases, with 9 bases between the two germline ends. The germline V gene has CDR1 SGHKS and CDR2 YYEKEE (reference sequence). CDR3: CASSFPFGPQHF. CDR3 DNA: TGTGCCAGCAGCTTCCCTTTTGGGCCCCAGCATTTT. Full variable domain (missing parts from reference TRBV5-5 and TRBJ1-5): DAGVTQSPTHLIKTRGQQVTLRCSPISGHKSVSWYQQVLGQGPQFIFQYYEKEERGRGNFPDRFSARQFPNYSSELNVNALLLGDSALYLCASSFPFGPQHFGDGTRLSIL.

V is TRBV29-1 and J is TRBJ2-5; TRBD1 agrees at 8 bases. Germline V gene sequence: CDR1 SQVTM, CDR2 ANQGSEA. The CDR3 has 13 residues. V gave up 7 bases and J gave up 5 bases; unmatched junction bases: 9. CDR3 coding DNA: TGCAGCGCATCAGGGGGCGACGGGGAGACCCAGTACTTC. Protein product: CSASGGDGETQYF.

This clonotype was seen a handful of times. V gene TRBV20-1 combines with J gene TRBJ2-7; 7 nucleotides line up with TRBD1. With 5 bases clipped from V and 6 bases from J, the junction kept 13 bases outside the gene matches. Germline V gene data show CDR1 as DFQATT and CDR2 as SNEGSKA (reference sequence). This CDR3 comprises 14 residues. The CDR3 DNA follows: TGCAGTGCTCCTACCACCGGGACAGTTCGCGAGCAGTACTTC. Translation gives CSAPTTGTVREQYF.

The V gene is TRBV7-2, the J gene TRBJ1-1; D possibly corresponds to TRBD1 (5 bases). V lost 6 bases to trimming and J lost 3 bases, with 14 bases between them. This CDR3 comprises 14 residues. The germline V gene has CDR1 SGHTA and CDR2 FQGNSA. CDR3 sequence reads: CASSSIRGDTEAFF. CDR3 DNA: TGTGCCAGCAGTTCCATCCGGGGGGACACTGAAGCTTTCTTT.

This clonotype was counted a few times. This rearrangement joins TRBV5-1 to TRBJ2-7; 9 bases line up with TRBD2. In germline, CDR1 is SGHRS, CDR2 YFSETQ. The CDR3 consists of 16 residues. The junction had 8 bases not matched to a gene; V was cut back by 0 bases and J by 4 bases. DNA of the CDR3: TGCGCCAGCAGCTTGGCTCCCTTAGCGGGAGCTTACGAGCAGTACTTC. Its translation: CASSLAPLAGAYEQYF.

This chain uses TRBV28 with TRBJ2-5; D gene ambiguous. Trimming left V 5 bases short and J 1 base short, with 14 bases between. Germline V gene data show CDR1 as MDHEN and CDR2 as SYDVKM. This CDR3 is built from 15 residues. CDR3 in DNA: TGTGCCAGCAGTCCTCGCTACCTACCCCAAGAGACCCAGTACTTC. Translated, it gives CASSPRYLPQETQYF.

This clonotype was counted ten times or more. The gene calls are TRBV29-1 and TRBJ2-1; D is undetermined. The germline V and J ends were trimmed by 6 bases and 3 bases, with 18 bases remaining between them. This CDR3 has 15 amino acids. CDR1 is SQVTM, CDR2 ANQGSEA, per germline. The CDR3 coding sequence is TGCAGCGTCTCGGACGGGTTGCCTTACTACAATGAGCAGTTCTTC. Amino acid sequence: CSVSDGLPYYNEQFF.